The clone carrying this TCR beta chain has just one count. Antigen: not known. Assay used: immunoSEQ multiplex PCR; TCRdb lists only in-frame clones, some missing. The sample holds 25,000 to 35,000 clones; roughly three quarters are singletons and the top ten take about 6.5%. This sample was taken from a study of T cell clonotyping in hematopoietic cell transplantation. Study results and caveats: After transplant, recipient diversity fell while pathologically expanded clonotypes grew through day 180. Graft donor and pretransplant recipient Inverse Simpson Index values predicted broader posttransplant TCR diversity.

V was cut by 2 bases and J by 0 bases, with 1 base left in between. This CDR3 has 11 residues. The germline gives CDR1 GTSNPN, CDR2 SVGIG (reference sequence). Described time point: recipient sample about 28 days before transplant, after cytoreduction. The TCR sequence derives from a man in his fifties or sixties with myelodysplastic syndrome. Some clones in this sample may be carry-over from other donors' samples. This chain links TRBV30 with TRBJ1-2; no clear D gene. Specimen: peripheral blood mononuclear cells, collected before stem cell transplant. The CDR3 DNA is TGTGCCTGGAGTACTAACTATGGCTACACCTTC. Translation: CAWSTNYGYTF.